This T cell receptor (beta chain) originates from a study of vaccination and CD4 T cells after COVID-19. Turning to the study itself: The convalescent group had six males, four females, seven Caucasians, two Asians, one multiracial.

Germline CDR1 and CDR2: SGHAT and FQNNGV. V was clipped by 1 base and J by 2 bases, with 12 bases between them. The CDR3 sequence is 16 residues long. Indicated treatment: approximately nine-day PBMC culture with coronavirus spike peptide pools or control peptides (ViraFEST assay). Under the ViraFEST approach, antigen-specific T cells were expanded with peptide pools and TCRs subsequently sequenced. Cells were cultured for approximately 10 days, and then CD4+ T cells were isolated by negative selection. This clonotype was detected once. Its specificity is unknown. An Oncomine TCR Beta short-read assay was used to sequence the DNA from cultured CD4+ T cells. From CD4+ T cells that had been cultured, genomic DNA was extracted. TCRdb called the PCR reads again in MiXCR, with one record for every CDR3 protein. There are about 19,000 distinct CDR3 sequences in the sample; 45% to 60% occur only once, and 9% to 10% lies in the top ten.

The chain recombines TRBV11-2 with TRBJ1-3, with a tentative D call TRBD1 (6 bases). The sequencing here drew on CD4+ T cells from blood, cultured in vitro, taken after SARS-CoV-2 vaccination. The TCR sequence derives from a human donor who had recovered from COVID-19. CDR3 sequence reads: CASSLVQGRTGNTIYF. CDR3 in DNA: TGTGCCAGCAGCTTAGTCCAGGGGCGAACTGGAAACACCATATATTTT.